This record concerns one T cell receptor beta chain sequence. This sample was taken from a study of T cells in localized non-small cell lung cancer. Germline loops: CDR1 MNHEY, CDR2 SVGAGI. The CDR3 is made up of 14 amino acids. Trimming pared 7 bases from V and 4 bases from J, leaving 13 bases between. Clones were read by immunoSEQ multiplex PCR, and TCRdb kept only the in-frame ones, dropping some. The sample yields 25,000 to 35,000 clones, over 75% seen once. The sequenced sample was peripheral blood mononuclear cells, obtained before any cancer treatment. The chain has TRBV6-5 and TRBJ2-2, with a possible D match to TRBD2 (6 bases). The TCR originated in a woman aged 35 to 70 with stage III lung adenocarcinoma. The CDR3 here is CASTQGGVTGELFF. The CDR3 nucleotides read TGTGCCAGCACTCAAGGAGGGGTCACCGGGGAGCTGTTTTTT.